Listed below are T cell receptor beta chains from one sample, sequenced in a study of brain T cells in children with intractable seizures. Data came from immunoSEQ multiplex PCR; TCRdb stores just in-frame clones and leaves some out. Of hundreds of thousands of clones in the sample, 93% were seen once. Specimen: peripheral blood, collected 4 to 6 months after surgery. The receptors were gathered from a boy less than two years old with tuberous sclerosis and intractable seizures. Each CDR3 is given with its conserved first and last residue. A D gene is named only where the DNA matches it firmly. Size values are once, few and many counts, or a class for expanded clones, and some rows have none.

clone_size | j_call | d_call | v_call | cdr3_aa | cdr3_nt
NA | TRBJ1-1 | TRBD1 | TRBV5-4 | CASSGAKGGPNTEAFF | TGTGCCAGCAGCGGAGCGAAAGGGGGCCCGAACACTGAAGCTTTCTTT
NA | TRBJ2-3 | TRBD2 | TRBV2 | CASVSLGGGITDTQYF | TGTGCCAGCGTCTCCCTAGGCGGGGGGATCACAGATACGCAGTATTTT
few | TRBJ2-7 | NA | TRBV25-1 | CASSDGTYEQYF | TGTGCCAGCAGCGATGGAACCTACGAGCAGTACTTC
NA | TRBJ2-1 | TRBD2 | TRBV28 | CASRLRTSGSYNEQFF | TGTGCCAGCAGACTGCGGACTAGCGGCTCCTACAATGAGCAGTTCTTC
NA | TRBJ1-2 | NA | TRBV28 | CASSLEGNYGYTF | TGTGCCAGCAGTTTAGAGGGAAACTATGGCTACACCTTC
NA | TRBJ2-2 | NA | TRBV9 | CASSVGNSGYTGELFF | TGTGCCAGCAGCGTAGGAAACAGCGGATACACCGGGGAGCTGTTTTTT
NA | TRBJ2-1 | NA | TRBV20-1 | CSASWQGYRNEQFF | TGCAGTGCTAGTTGGCAGGGGTATCGGAATGAGCAGTTCTTC
NA | TRBJ2-3 | NA | TRBV24-1 | CATSDLSVSTDTQYF | TGTGCCACCAGTGATTTGTCGGTGAGCACAGATACGCAGTATTTT
NA | TRBJ2-1 | TRBD1 | TRBV28 | CASRQGAPVGEQFF | TGTGCCAGCAGGCAGGGGGCGCCGGTTGGGGAGCAGTTCTTC
NA | TRBJ2-3 | TRBD1 | TRBV6-6 | CASSSEDRGDRDTQYF | TGTGCCAGCAGTTCCGAGGACAGGGGCGACCGAGATACGCAGTATTTT
NA | TRBJ2-7 | TRBD1 | TRBV11-2 | CASSYRTGRLFYEQYF | TGTGCCAGCAGCTACCGGACAGGCCGGTTATTCTACGAGCAGTACTTC
once | TRBJ2-5 | NA | TRBV5-4 | CASSHRETQYF | TGTGCCAGCAGTCACAGAGAGACCCAGTACTTC
NA | TRBJ2-4 | NA | TRBV4-2 | CASSQGKGNLAKNIQYF | TGTGCCAGCAGCCAAGGTAAAGGGAACCTAGCCAAAAACATTCAGTACTTC
NA | TRBJ1-2 | NA | TRBV30 | CAWSVTGLNGYTF | TGTGCCTGGAGTGTAACAGGTTTGAATGGCTACACCTTC
NA | TRBJ1-6 | NA | TRBV3-1/TRBV3-2 | CASSQVQKNSPLHF | TGTGCCAGCAGCCAAGTCCAGAAAAATTCACCCCTCCACTTT
NA | TRBJ2-6 | NA | TRBV5-6 | CASSWGSSGANVLTF | TGTGCCAGCAGCTGGGGGTCCTCTGGGGCCAACGTCCTGACTTTC
NA | TRBJ2-1 | NA | TRBV7-8 | CASSLVQRMTYNEQFF | TGTGCCAGCAGCTTAGTTCAGCGGATGACCTACAATGAGCAGTTCTTC
NA | TRBJ1-1 | NA | TRBV10-1 | CASSDPRMNTEAFF | TGCGCCAGCAGCGACCCACGTATGAACACTGAAGCTTTCTTT
NA | TRBJ2-7 | NA | TRBV30 | CAWSLGAYEQYF | TGTGCCTGGAGCTTGGGGGCGTACGAGCAGTACTTC
NA | TRBJ2-5 | TRBD2 | TRBV7-9 | CASSTGTRGETQYF | TGTGCCAGCAGTACCGGGACTAGAGGAGAGACCCAGTACTTC
NA | TRBJ1-1 | NA | TRBV19 | CASSTPGNTEAFF | TGTGCCAGTAGTACCCCCGGGAACACTGAAGCTTTCTTT
NA | TRBJ2-7 | NA | TRBV7-9 | CASSSPGGSGYLSSNEQYF | TGTGCCAGCAGCTCCCCCGGGGGCTCGGGATACCTTTCCAGCAACGAGCAGTACTTC
NA | TRBJ2-7 | NA | TRBV12-3/TRBV12-4 | CASSFQSSYEQYF | TGTGCCAGCAGTTTCCAGAGCTCCTACGAGCAGTACTTC
NA | TRBJ2-7 | NA | TRBV7-8 | CASSLVNRVRYF | TGTGCCAGCAGCTTAGTGAACAGGGTGCGGTACTTC
NA | TRBJ1-5 | TRBD1 | TRBV19 | CASSKWLSLGQEKYSNQPQHF | TGTGCCAGTAGTAAGTGGTTAAGCCTAGGACAGGAGAAGTATAGCAATCAGCCCCAGCATTTT
once | TRBJ2-7 | NA | TRBV9 | CASSVGPASEQYF | TGTGCCAGCAGCGTAGGTCCAGCCTCCGAGCAGTACTTC
NA | TRBJ2-1 | TRBD2 | TRBV19 | CASIRYRGGNPHFNEQFF | TGTGCCAGTATCAGATATCGGGGGGGGAACCCCCACTTCAATGAGCAGTTCTTC